This T cell receptor beta chain was profiled in a study of T-cell reconstitution after alpha-beta-depleted transplantation in children. This clonotype appeared a few times. During its preparation, the TCRbeta library received unique molecular identifiers. TCRdb used MiXCR to reprocess the PCR reads, holding one entry per CDR3 protein. The profile shows approximately 590,000 distinct CDR3 sequences, more than 9% of them singletons. This clonotype was sampled from a human donor who donated a stem cell graft to a child with acute myeloid leukemia. The sequencing here drew on PBMCs from the stem cell graft donor, taken from the stem cell graft.

The CDR3 sequence: CASSYSGNTYGYTF. The CDR3 bases are TGTGCCAGCAGTTACTCCGGGAACACCTATGGCTACACCTTC. The genes are TRBV6-2 or TRBV6-3 and TRBJ1-2; no definite D call. Germline V lookup: CDR1 MNHEY, CDR2 SVGEGT. V lost 0 bases and J 4 bases, leaving 9 bases between the germline ends. The CDR3 contains 14 residues.